The clone carrying this T cell receptor beta chain occurred many times. Amplified regions were TCR beta CDR3 sequences from RNA transcripts. The study used the HTBI primer set for a first-round RT-PCR of the TCR CDR3. TCRdb reprocessed the multiplex PCR reads with MiXCR, giving one entry per CDR3 protein. This table holds about 360,000 distinct CDR3 sequences, about 13% found once. This entry comes from a study of T cells in Graves' hyperthyroidism and ophthalmopathy. CDR1 MDHEN and CDR2 SYDVKM come from the germline V gene. Trimming took off 4 bases at V and 5 bases at J, with 14 bases between the two ends. The CDR3 totals 15 residues.

The TCR comes from a woman under 30 with Graves' hyperthyroidism. Sequenced: blood. This chain links TRBV28 with TRBJ2-2; D remains unclear. The CDR3 DNA is TGTGCCAGCAGTTACGAGGCCCGTCGGACCGGGGAGCTGTTTTTT. It encodes CASSYEARRTGELFF.